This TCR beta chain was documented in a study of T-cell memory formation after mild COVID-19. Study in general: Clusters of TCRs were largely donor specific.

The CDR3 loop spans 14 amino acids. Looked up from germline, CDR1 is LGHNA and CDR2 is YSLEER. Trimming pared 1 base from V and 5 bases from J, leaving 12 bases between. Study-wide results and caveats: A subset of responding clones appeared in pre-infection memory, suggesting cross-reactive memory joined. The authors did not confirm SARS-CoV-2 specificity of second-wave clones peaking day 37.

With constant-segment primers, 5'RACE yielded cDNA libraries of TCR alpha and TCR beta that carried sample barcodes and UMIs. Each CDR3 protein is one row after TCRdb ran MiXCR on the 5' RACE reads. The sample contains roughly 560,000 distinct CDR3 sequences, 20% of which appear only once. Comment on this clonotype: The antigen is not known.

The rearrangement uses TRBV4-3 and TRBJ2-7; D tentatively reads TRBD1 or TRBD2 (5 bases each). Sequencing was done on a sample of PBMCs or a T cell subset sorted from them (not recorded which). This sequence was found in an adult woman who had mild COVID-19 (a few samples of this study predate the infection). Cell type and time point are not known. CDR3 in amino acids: CASSQGDPSDEQYF. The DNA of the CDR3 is TGCGCCAGCAGCCAAGGGGACCCATCAGACGAGCAGTACTTC.